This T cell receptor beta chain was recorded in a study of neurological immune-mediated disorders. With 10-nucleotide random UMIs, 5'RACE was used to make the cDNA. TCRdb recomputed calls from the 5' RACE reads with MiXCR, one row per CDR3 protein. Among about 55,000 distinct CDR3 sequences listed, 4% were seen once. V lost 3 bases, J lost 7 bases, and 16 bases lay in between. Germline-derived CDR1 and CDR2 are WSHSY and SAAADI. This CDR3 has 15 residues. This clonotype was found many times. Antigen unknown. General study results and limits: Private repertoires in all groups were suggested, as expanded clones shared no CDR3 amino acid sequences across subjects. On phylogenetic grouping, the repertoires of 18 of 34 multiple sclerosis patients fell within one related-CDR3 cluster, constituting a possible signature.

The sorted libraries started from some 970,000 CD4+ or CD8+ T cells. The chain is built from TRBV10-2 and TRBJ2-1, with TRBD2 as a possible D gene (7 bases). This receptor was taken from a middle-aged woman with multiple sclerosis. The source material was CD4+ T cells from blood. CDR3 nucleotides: TGCGCCAGCAGTGATGTTCCGGGGGGCCAGAATGAGCAGTTCTTC. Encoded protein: CASSDVPGGQNEQFF.